This entry describes one T cell receptor (beta chain). What it binds is unknown. This entry comes from a study of cytomegalovirus exposure and HLA in healthy donors. Study details: Tens of millions of unique TCRs from HLA-typed donors made up an early data release. Notes on the study in general: Specificity of three CMV-associated chains for CMV antigens was verified in vitro.

Likely unrecorded immune exposures existed in these nominally healthy donors. The PCR had 60 Vbeta and 13 Jbeta primers. Sequencing used immunoSEQ multiplex PCR; TCRdb keeps in-frame clones, though not all of them. This table has 95,000 to 150,000 clones, approximately 79% appearing once. Sequenced: PBMCs. The receptor's source is a man under 40 in good health and CMV-seronegative.

CDR3 nucleotide sequence: TGCGCCAGCAGCTTGGGAGACAGGGGAAGTGAAGCTTTCTTT. Its translation is CASSLGDRGSEAFF. The chain couples TRBV5-1 to TRBJ1-1; 8 nucleotides match TRBD1. After removal of 0 bases from V and 7 bases from J, the junction contained 5 bases not matched to a gene. This CDR3 spans 14 amino acids. Germline CDR1 reads SGHRS; CDR2 reads YFSETQ.